The 8 T cell receptor beta chains below come from one sample, sequenced in a study of response to subunit inactivated influenza vaccine (dated by TCRdb to 2017 to 2018). Library preparation used RT-PCR. TCRdb names Illumina HiSeq 2500 as the instrument used. TCRdb ran its own pipeline on the public reads, namely fastp trimming at Q25 and MiXCR clone calling, and kept in-frame beta chains. Every entry covers one CDR3 protein and lists the most common genes and DNA from its rows. This sample is represented by about 500,000 distinct CDR3 sequences; 15% to 20% of them were singletons. The ten top clones hold 2.5% to 3.5% of the sample. The sequencing used CD4+ T cells sorted from PBMCs, collected 23 to 25 months after vaccination. All receptors derive from a man aged 50 to 75 who received an inactivated influenza vaccine. Donor details come from another sample of the same person, matched by shared clones.

A few counts support this clonotype. The chain links TRBV11-3 to TRBJ2-2, with unresolved D. Germline CDR1 reads SGHNT; CDR2 reads YENEEA. V was cut by 2 bases and J by 1 base, with 8 bases left in between. There are 15 residues in the CDR3. In DNA form, the CDR3 reads TGTGCCAGCAGCTTATCTTCACAGAACACCGGGGAGCTGTTTTTT. This codes for CASSLSSQNTGELFF.

As regards this clonotype: The junction shows a germline mismatch at one end, possibly a read error. The genes are TRBV12-3 or TRBV12-4 and TRBJ1-6; D gene ambiguous. The CDR3 totals 14 residues. Here the CDR3 DNA reads TGTGCCAACAGTTCCGACGTGGGTGGACTACCCCTCCACTTT. This gives the protein CANSSDVGGLPLHF.

There are a few counts of this clonotype. The chain recombines TRBV7-2 with TRBJ2-7, with 12 positions matching TRBD2. This CDR3 is built from 15 residues. Looked up from germline, CDR1 is SGHTA and CDR2 is FQGNSA. Trimming cost V 5 bases and J 0 bases; bases outside gene matches: 2. CDR3 nucleotide sequence: TGTGCCAGCAGCCCGACTAGCGGGAGCTCCTACGAGCAGTACTTC. Protein: CASSPTSGSSYEQYF.

The chain carries TRBV11-1 and TRBJ2-6; 10 nucleotides match TRBD1. CDR1 is SGHAT, CDR2 FQDESV, per germline (reference sequence). CDR3 length: 19 amino acids. V was pared by 5 bases and J by 0 bases, with 10 bases of the junction left unmatched. The CDR3: CASSSDPGQGSSGANVLTF. DNA for the CDR3: TGTGCCAGCAGCAGCGATCCGGGACAGGGGTCCTCTGGGGCCAACGTCCTGACTTTC.

This clonotype appeared a few times. This rearrangement joins TRBV10-3 to TRBJ2-1; TRBD2 might be the D (7 bases). With 8 bases removed from V and 4 bases from J, the gap between germline ends came to 18 bases. This CDR3 spans 15 amino acids. Germline V gene sequence: CDR1 ENHRY, CDR2 SYGVKD. The CDR3 nucleotides read TGTGCCATCGGGGGCAGCGGGATATCTTACAATGAGCAGTTCTTC. Translated, it gives CAIGGSGISYNEQFF.

This chain connects TRBV9 to TRBJ2-3; the D gene could be TRBD1 or TRBD2 (5 bases each). Germline V CDR1 and CDR2: SGDLS, YYNGEE. The germline V and J ends were trimmed by 5 bases and 6 bases, with 10 bases remaining between them. The CDR3 length is 12 residues. The CDR3: CASRGELDTQYF. For the CDR3, the DNA is TGTGCCAGCAGGGGGGAGTTGGATACGCAGTATTTT.

V and J are TRBV30 and TRBJ1-5; a possible D gene is TRBD1 (5 bases). The CDR3 consists of 14 residues. The ends were cut back, 2 bases at V and 5 bases at J, with 13 bases in the middle. CDR1 and CDR2 (germline): GTSNPN, SVGIG (reference sequence). The CDR3 reads CAWSLRQLYQPQHF. CDR3 DNA: TGTGCCTGGAGTTTACGACAGCTATATCAGCCCCAGCATTTT.

This clonotype was recorded many times. This rearrangement joins TRBV24-1 to TRBJ2-1; D ambiguous. V shed 4 bases and J shed 4 bases, with 22 bases lying between them. The CDR3 length is 18 residues. Germline values: CDR1 KGHDR, CDR2 SFDVKD. The CDR3 DNA sequence: TGTGCCACCAGTGACCCTTGGAAGTCTGGCGGTAAATACAATGAGCAGTTCTTC. Amino acids: CATSDPWKSGGKYNEQFF.